This is a list of T cell receptor beta chains from one sample in a study of T cell responses to AZD1222 COVID-19 vaccine. The assay was immunoSEQ multiplex PCR, and TCRdb's table has in-frame clones only and misses some. Of tens of thousands of clones listed, more than 60% were seen once; the top ten hold 27%. Specimen: peripheral blood, collected 28 days after the second dose of the MenACWY control vaccine. These receptor sequences come from an adult who received the MenACWY meningococcal vaccine as a control. The CDR3 runs from the conserved cysteine through the conserved F or W. Fields, in order: clone size, D gene, J gene, V gene, CDR3 DNA, CDR3 protein. The D gene is left open where the match is weak. Size is omitted from some rows. Given values are once, few, many or a class for expanded clones.

size: once; D: TRBD1; J: TRBJ2-7; V: TRBV25-1; DNA: TGTGCCAGCAGTGAGGCGGGGACAGGGTTACGCGAGCAGTACTTC; CDR3: CASSEAGTGLREQYF
size: .; D: .; J: TRBJ2-7; V: TRBV7-9; DNA: TGTGCCAGCAGCTCCCAGCACCGTAGCTCCTACGAGCAGTACTTC; CDR3: CASSSQHRSSYEQYF
size: .; D: TRBD2; J: TRBJ2-5; V: TRBV7-9; DNA: TGTGCCAGCACCACTCCCGGGCTAGCGGGCCAAGAGACCCAGTACTTC; CDR3: CASTTPGLAGQETQYF
size: .; D: .; J: TRBJ1-1; V: TRBV3-1/TRBV3-2; DNA: TGTGCCAGCAGCCAAGGAAAGGACACTGAAGCTTTCTTT; CDR3: CASSQGKDTEAFF
size: .; D: TRBD2; J: TRBJ2-5; V: TRBV27; DNA: TGTGCCAGCAGTTTTGGCGGGGGCGGGGGGTTACAAGAGACCCAGTACTTC; CDR3: CASSFGGGGGLQETQYF
size: .; D: .; J: TRBJ2-7; V: TRBV29-1; DNA: TGCAGCGTCACCGACGGACGCTACGAGCAGTACTTC; CDR3: CSVTDGRYEQYF
size: .; D: .; J: TRBJ2-1; V: TRBV6-5; DNA: TGTGCCAGCAGTTATTTAGGGGGTAACAATGAGCAGTTCTTC; CDR3: CASSYLGGNNEQFF
size: .; D: .; J: TRBJ1-5; V: TRBV6-6; DNA: TGTGCCAGCAGACTCCAGAGTAGCAATCAGCCCCAGCATTTT; CDR3: CASRLQSSNQPQHF
size: .; D: TRBD1; J: TRBJ2-5; V: TRBV6-5; DNA: TGTGCCAGCAGAAACAGGGGGTGGGAGACCCAGTACTTC; CDR3: CASRNRGWETQYF
size: .; D: .; J: TRBJ2-7; V: TRBV11-2; DNA: TGTGCCAGCAGCTCCCTTCGTTTCAACTACGAGCAGTACTTC; CDR3: CASSSLRFNYEQYF
size: .; D: .; J: TRBJ2-3; V: TRBV4-1; DNA: TGCGCCAGCAGCCAAACCCTAAACGGGATAGGTGGCACAGATACGCAGTATTTT; CDR3: CASSQTLNGIGGTDTQYF
size: .; D: .; J: TRBJ1-1; V: TRBV19; DNA: TGTGCCAGTAGTATAGATGGACCTAAGAACACTGAAGCTTTCTTT; CDR3: CASSIDGPKNTEAFF
size: .; D: .; J: TRBJ1-1; V: TRBV14; DNA: TGTGCCAGCAGCCCCACGGTAAGATCAGAGGGGTGGATCTTT; CDR3: CASSPTVRSEGWIF
size: .; D: .; J: TRBJ1-4; V: TRBV9; DNA: TGTGCCAGCAGCGGCGGGGACCAGGGGTATAGAAATGAAAAACTGTTTTTT; CDR3: CASSGGDQGYRNEKLFF
size: few; D: TRBD1; J: TRBJ2-1; V: TRBV4-2; DNA: TGTGCCAGCAGCCAAGGGGACAGTAACAATGAGCAGTTCTTC; CDR3: CASSQGDSNNEQFF
size: .; D: .; J: TRBJ1-3; V: TRBV7-9; DNA: TGTGCCAGCAGCTTGGGATCCTTTAACTCTGGAAACACCATATATTTT; CDR3: CASSLGSFNSGNTIYF
size: .; D: .; J: TRBJ1-6; V: TRBV10-1; DNA: TGCGCCAGCAGGACAGGCGGGGAGAATTCACCCCTCCACTTT; CDR3: CASRTGGENSPLHF
size: .; D: .; J: TRBJ2-3; V: TRBV11-3; DNA: TGTGCCAGCAGCTTATACGGGGGCCTCACAGATACGCAGTATTTT; CDR3: CASSLYGGLTDTQYF
size: once; D: .; J: TRBJ2-7; V: TRBV28; DNA: TGTGCCAGCAACCTTGCGGGCCACTACGAGCAGTACTTC; CDR3: CASNLAGHYEQYF
size: .; D: TRBD2; J: TRBJ2-2; V: TRBV6-2/TRBV6-3; DNA: TGTGCCAGCAGTTACCGAGGGACTAGCGGGGCTACGGACACCGGGGAGCTGTTTTTT; CDR3: CASSYRGTSGATDTGELFF
size: .; D: .; J: TRBJ1-6; V: TRBV30; DNA: TGTGCCTGGAGGGCAGGGAAGTCACCCCTCCACTTT; CDR3: CAWRAGKSPLHF
size: .; D: TRBD1; J: TRBJ1-1; V: TRBV7-2; DNA: TGTGCCAGCAGCTCCGGGACAGGGCGAGCTTTCTTT; CDR3: CASSSGTGRAFF
size: .; D: TRBD2; J: TRBJ2-3; V: TRBV4-2; DNA: TGTGCCAGCAGCCTTAGCGGGGGGGATAGCACAGATACGCAGTATTTT; CDR3: CASSLSGGDSTDTQYF
size: .; D: .; J: TRBJ1-2; V: TRBV9; DNA: TGTGCCAGCAGCCGATTAACAGGGTATGGCTACACCTTC; CDR3: CASSRLTGYGYTF
size: .; D: .; J: TRBJ2-7; V: TRBV20-1; DNA: TGCAGTGCTAGTGGACTGCAGATCACCTACGAGCAGTACTTC; CDR3: CSASGLQITYEQYF
size: .; D: TRBD1; J: TRBJ1-3; V: TRBV2; DNA: TGTGCCGGTAGGGGGCCAAGTGGAAACACCATATATTTT; CDR3: CAGRGPSGNTIYF
size: .; D: .; J: TRBJ1-2; V: TRBV6-5; DNA: TGTGCCAGCGTAACAGGATTTTCTGGCTACACCTTC; CDR3: CASVTGFSGYTF
size: .; D: TRBD1; J: TRBJ1-5; V: TRBV6-5; DNA: TGTGCCAGCAGGCAGGGGGCGGCTGATCAGCCCCAGCATTTT; CDR3: CASRQGAADQPQHF
size: .; D: .; J: TRBJ1-2; V: TRBV5-1; DNA: TGCGCCAGCAGCGTTGGATGGAGGACTAGGGCCACGGGTTATGGCTACACCTTC; CDR3: CASSVGWRTRATGYGYTF
size: many; D: .; J: TRBJ2-1; V: TRBV27; DNA: TGTGCCAGCAGTTCGGGCTGGGCTGAGCAGTTCTTC; CDR3: CASSSGWAEQFF
size: .; D: .; J: TRBJ2-7; V: TRBV5-1; DNA: TGCGCCAGCAGGGCAGGCCTCAGCTCCTACGAGCAGTACTTC; CDR3: CASRAGLSSYEQYF
size: .; D: .; J: TRBJ2-1; V: TRBV6-5; DNA: TGTGCCAGCAGCTCCGGGACTCCTCTCTACAATGAGCAGTTCTTC; CDR3: CASSSGTPLYNEQFF
size: .; D: .; J: TRBJ2-7; V: TRBV19; DNA: TGTGCCAGTAGTACTTCGGGGTTATACGAGCAGTACTTC; CDR3: CASSTSGLYEQYF
size: .; D: .; J: TRBJ1-5; V: TRBV6-5; DNA: TGTGCCAGCTCCAGTTATAGCAATCAGCCCCAGCATTTT; CDR3: CASSSYSNQPQHF
size: .; D: TRBD2; J: TRBJ2-3; V: TRBV6-5; DNA: TGTGCCAGCAGTTGGACTAGCGGGACAGATACGCAGTATTTT; CDR3: CASSWTSGTDTQYF
size: .; D: .; J: TRBJ2-5; V: TRBV20-1; DNA: TGCAGTGCTAGTTTCCGGGGCATCTCGGTAGAGACCCAGTACTTC; CDR3: CSASFRGISVETQYF
size: .; D: .; J: TRBJ2-2; V: TRBV4-3; DNA: TGCGCCAGCAGCCAAGCGCAGGGGTTCGGGGAGCTGTTTTTT; CDR3: CASSQAQGFGELFF
size: .; D: .; J: TRBJ1-1; V: TRBV9; DNA: TGTGCCAGCAGCGCCGGGGGGAACACTGAAGCTTTCTTT; CDR3: CASSAGGNTEAFF
size: .; D: .; J: TRBJ1-3; V: TRBV5-6; DNA: TGTGCCAGCAGCGCCACAGGGCTTGGAAACACCATATATTTT; CDR3: CASSATGLGNTIYF
size: .; D: .; J: TRBJ2-3; V: TRBV6-6; DNA: TGTGCCAGCAGTTACCCCCGGGACACTAACACAGATACGCAGTATTTT; CDR3: CASSYPRDTNTDTQYF
size: .; D: .; J: TRBJ1-2; V: TRBV20-1; DNA: TGCAGTGCGCAGGGGATCGGTGGCTACACCTTC; CDR3: CSAQGIGGYTF
size: .; D: .; J: TRBJ1-6; V: TRBV5-4; DNA: TGTGCCAGCAGCTTGACAGGACTAAATTCACCCCTCCACTTT; CDR3: CASSLTGLNSPLHF
size: .; D: TRBD1; J: TRBJ2-7; V: TRBV5-4; DNA: TGTGCCAGCAGCTTGCTGAGTCAGGGGGCTATTTACGAGCAGTACTTC; CDR3: CASSLLSQGAIYEQYF
size: .; D: .; J: TRBJ2-1; V: TRBV5-1; DNA: TGCGCCAGCGGAGGACAGTCCTACAATGAGCAGTTCTTC; CDR3: CASGGQSYNEQFF
size: .; D: .; J: TRBJ1-4; V: TRBV30; DNA: TGTGCCTGGAGGAACGCACAGGGCTCATCCGAAAAACTGTTTTTT; CDR3: CAWRNAQGSSEKLFF
size: .; D: .; J: TRBJ2-3; V: TRBV7-2; DNA: TGTGCCAGCAGCTTAAGTCCGGGGGCTGGGGATACGCAGTATTTT; CDR3: CASSLSPGAGDTQYF
size: .; D: TRBD1; J: TRBJ1-2; V: TRBV19; DNA: TGTGCCAGTAGTTCCGGACAGGGGGGCGGCTACACCTTC; CDR3: CASSSGQGGGYTF
size: .; D: TRBD1; J: TRBJ1-1; V: TRBV9; DNA: TGTGCCAGCAGCGTAGCGGACAGGGGTTTCACTGAAGCTTTCTTT; CDR3: CASSVADRGFTEAFF